This TCR beta chain was obtained from a study of cytomegalovirus exposure and HLA in healthy donors. Across the study: The 110 million or so unique TCR beta sequences, from approximately 170 million T cells, were found by an earlier analysis.

Study-wide results and limits: A list of 150 to 200 TCR beta chains associated with cytomegalovirus was given. The dataset shows that most TCR sequences were rare, while some public TCRs occurred in many donors.

The germline CDR1 and CDR2 sequences are MNHNS and SASEGT. The CDR3 consists of 14 residues. The V segment lost 4 bases and the J segment 2 bases; nucleotides outside the gene matches: 5. About this clone: The antigen is not known.

The PCR employed 60 Vbeta primers together with 13 Jbeta primers. This table comes from immunoSEQ multiplex PCR, and its TCRdb copy is limited to in-frame clones, with some not included. This sample contains about 120,000 clones. Source material: PBMCs. The chain is built from TRBV6-1 and TRBJ2-7; 7 bases match TRBD1. This TCR was sampled from a man aged 35-49 years in good health and CMV-seropositive. Here the CDR3 DNA reads TGTGCCAGCAGTGCCCTGACAGGGCCCTACGAGCAGTACTTC. It specifies CASSALTGPYEQYF.